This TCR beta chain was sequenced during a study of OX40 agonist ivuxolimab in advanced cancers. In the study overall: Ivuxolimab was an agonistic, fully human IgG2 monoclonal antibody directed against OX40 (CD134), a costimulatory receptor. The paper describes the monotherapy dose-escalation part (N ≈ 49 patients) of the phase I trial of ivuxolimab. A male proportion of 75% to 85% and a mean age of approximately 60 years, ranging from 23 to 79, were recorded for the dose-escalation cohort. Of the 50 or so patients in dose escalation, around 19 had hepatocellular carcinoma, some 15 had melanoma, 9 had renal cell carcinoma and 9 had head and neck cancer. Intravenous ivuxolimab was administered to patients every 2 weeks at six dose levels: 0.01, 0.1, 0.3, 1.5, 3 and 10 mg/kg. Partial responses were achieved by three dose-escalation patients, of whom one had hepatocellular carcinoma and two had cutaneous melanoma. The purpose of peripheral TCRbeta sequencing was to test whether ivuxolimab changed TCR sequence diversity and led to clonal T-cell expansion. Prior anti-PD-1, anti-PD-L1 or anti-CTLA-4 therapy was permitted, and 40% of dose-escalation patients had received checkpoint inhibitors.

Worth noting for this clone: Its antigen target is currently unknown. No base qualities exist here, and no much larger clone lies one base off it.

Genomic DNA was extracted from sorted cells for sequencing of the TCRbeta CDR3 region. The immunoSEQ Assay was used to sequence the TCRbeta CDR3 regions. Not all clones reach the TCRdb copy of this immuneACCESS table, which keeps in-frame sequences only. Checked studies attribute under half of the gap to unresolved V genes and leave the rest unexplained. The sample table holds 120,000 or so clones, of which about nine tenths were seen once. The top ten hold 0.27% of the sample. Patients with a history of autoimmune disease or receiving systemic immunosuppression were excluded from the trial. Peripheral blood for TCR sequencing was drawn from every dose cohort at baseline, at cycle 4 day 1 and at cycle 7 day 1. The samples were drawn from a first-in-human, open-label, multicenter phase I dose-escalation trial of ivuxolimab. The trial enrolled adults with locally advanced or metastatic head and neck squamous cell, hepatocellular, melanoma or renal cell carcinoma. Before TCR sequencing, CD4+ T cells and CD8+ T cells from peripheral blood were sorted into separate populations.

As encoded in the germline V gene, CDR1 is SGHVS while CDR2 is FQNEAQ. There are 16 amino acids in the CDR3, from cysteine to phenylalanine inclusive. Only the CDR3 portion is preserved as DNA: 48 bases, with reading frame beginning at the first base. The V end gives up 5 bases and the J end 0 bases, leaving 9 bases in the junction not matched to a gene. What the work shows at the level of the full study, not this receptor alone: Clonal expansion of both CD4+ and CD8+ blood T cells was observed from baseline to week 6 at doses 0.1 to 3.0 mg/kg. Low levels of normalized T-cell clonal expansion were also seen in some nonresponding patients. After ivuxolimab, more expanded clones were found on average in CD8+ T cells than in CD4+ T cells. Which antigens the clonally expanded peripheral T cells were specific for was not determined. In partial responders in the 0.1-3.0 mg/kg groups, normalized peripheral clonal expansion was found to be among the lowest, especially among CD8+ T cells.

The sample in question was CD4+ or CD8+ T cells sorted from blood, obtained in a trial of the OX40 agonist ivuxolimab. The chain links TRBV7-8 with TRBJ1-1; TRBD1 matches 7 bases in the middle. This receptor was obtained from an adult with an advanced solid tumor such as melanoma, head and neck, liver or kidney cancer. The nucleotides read TGTGCCAGCAGCCTTGAACAAGGGGGCATGAACACTGAAGCTTTCTTT. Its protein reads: CASSLEQGGMNTEAFF.